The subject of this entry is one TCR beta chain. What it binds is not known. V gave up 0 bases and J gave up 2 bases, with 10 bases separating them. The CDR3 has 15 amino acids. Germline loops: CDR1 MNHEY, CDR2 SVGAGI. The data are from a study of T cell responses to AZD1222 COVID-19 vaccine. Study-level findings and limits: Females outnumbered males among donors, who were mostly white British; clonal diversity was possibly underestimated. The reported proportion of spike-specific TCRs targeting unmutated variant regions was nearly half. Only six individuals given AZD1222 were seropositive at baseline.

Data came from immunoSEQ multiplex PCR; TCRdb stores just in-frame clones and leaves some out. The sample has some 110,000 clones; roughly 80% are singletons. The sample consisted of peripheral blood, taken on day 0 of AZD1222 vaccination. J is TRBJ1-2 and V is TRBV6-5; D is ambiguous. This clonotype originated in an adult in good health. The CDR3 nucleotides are TGTGCCAGCAGTTACTCGCGGCAGATGAACTATGGCTACACCTTC. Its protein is CASSYSRQMNYGYTF.